The 26 T cell receptor beta chains below come from one sample, sequenced in a study of PD-1 and CTLA-4 blockade in melanoma. Data came from immunoSEQ multiplex PCR; TCRdb stores just in-frame clones and leaves some out. The sample consists of over 25,000 clones, less than 90% of them appearing once. The input for sequencing was CD8+ T cells from peripheral blood, taken before anti-PD-1 treatment. These receptors all come from a human donor with melanoma.

The chain couples TRBV10-2 to TRBJ2-2; D is perhaps TRBD2 (5 bases). From germline, CDR1 is WSHSY and CDR2 SAAADI. There are 15 residues in the CDR3. Trimming took 6 bases from V and 5 from J, leaving 16 bases between them. CDR3 DNA: TGCGCCAGCAGCTCCGGGATATCCATAACCGGGGAGCTGTTTTTT. Translated: CASSSGISITGELFF.

The chain carries TRBV6-1 and TRBJ2-7; 12 bases are shared with TRBD1. This CDR3 has 14 amino acids. V trimming: 3 bases; J trimming: 7 bases; junction bases outside the gene matches: 4. CDR1 and CDR2 (germline): MNHNS, SASEGT. The CDR3 DNA reads TGTGCCAGCAGTGATCGGGACAGGGGGCAAGAGCAGTACTTC. This encodes CASSDRDRGQEQYF.

The genes are TRBV5-1 and TRBJ2-1, with unresolved D. CDR3 length: 15 amino acids. Germline CDR1 is SGHRS and CDR2 is YFSETQ. Trimming took 4 bases from V and 5 from J, leaving 16 bases between them. The CDR3 spells CASSPLLEFDNEQFF. CDR3 DNA: TGCGCCAGCAGCCCATTGTTAGAATTCGACAATGAGCAGTTCTTC.

This rearrangement joins TRBV27 to TRBJ1-1; D remains ambiguous. This CDR3 contains 12 residues. Germline CDR1 reads MNHEY; CDR2 reads SMNVEV (reference sequence). V lost 10 bases to trimming and J lost 7 bases, with 16 bases between them. As DNA, the CDR3 is TGTGCCATCGGGGTATTTGGGAGTGAAGCTTTCTTT. Translated: CAIGVFGSEAFF.

This chain uses TRBV4-1 with TRBJ1-5, with no clear D. The germline V gene encodes CDR1 MGHRA and CDR2 YSYEKL. Trimming stripped 1 base from V and 5 bases from J, with 12 bases between. The CDR3 contains 15 residues. The CDR3, as DNA: TGCGCCAGCAGCCAAGGCACCTGGGCGGATCAGCCCCAGCATTTT. Its protein is CASSQGTWADQPQHF.

The chain links TRBV11-2 to TRBJ2-3, with unresolved D. Trimming shortened V by 4 bases and J by 3 bases, and 8 bases separated the two germline ends. Germline V gene sequence: CDR1 SGHAT, CDR2 FQNNGV. The length of the CDR3 is 13 residues. The DNA of the CDR3 is TGTGCCAGCAGCTCCCCCGAGACAGATACGCAGTATTTT. The encoded protein is CASSSPETDTQYF.

This sequence joins TRBV6-1 and TRBJ1-6; the match to TRBD1 covers 7 bases. The J segment lost 7 bases and the V segment lost 3 bases, leaving 3 bases of the junction unmatched. Germline V gene sequence: CDR1 MNHNS, CDR2 SASEGT. The length of the CDR3 is 14 residues. The CDR3 nucleotides are TGTGCCAGCAGTGATGGGACAGACAATTCACCCCTCCACTTT. Translation gives CASSDGTDNSPLHF.

The CDR3 here is CASSLGLSEQYF. The CDR3 bases are TGTGCCAGCAGCCTAGGGCTATCGGAGCAGTACTTC. This chain uses TRBV3-1 (or the pseudogene TRBV3-2) with TRBJ2-7, with D hard to call. Germline V gene data show CDR1 as LGHDT and CDR2 as YNNKEL (reference sequence). Between the trimmed V and J ends, which lost 4 bases and 7 bases, there was a span of 11 bases. The CDR3 length is 12 residues.

V is TRBV28 and J is TRBJ2-1, with 9 bases fitting TRBD1. The CDR3 runs 17 residues. Germline CDR1 reads MDHEN; CDR2 reads SYDVKM. V dropped 6 bases and J dropped 1; count of bases not matched to a gene: 10. The chain's CDR3 is CASRAQGAVASYNEQFF. DNA of the CDR3: TGTGCCAGCAGAGCACAGGGGGCAGTTGCTTCCTACAATGAGCAGTTCTTC. Together with reference TRBV28 and TRBJ2-1, the CDR3 gives the full variable domain: DVKVTQSSRYLVKRTGEKVFLECVQDMDHENMFWYRQDPGLGLRLIYFSYDVKMKEKGDIPEGYSVSREKKERFSLILESASTNQTSMYLCASRAQGAVASYNEQFFGPGTRLTVL.

The V gene is TRBV30, the J gene TRBJ2-7; D might be TRBD2 (6 bases). Germline V gene lookup returns CDR1 GTSNPN and CDR2 SVGIG (reference sequence). The CDR3 is 13 residues long. V was clipped by 1 base and J by 4 bases, with 11 bases between them. The CDR3, as DNA: TGTGCCTGGAGTGAGAAACTAGCTTACGAGCAGTACTTC. Translation: CAWSEKLAYEQYF.

This clone was counted a few times. In nucleotides, the CDR3 is TGTGCCAGCAAAAAAACAGGGTTGGGAGAGCAGTACTTC. Protein product: CASKKTGLGEQYF. The rearrangement links TRBV27 to TRBJ2-7; TRBD1 is a possible D gene (6 bases). This CDR3 has 13 residues. Germline V gene lookup returns CDR1 MNHEY and CDR2 SMNVEV (reference sequence). V gave up 7 bases and J gave up 7 bases, with 17 bases separating them.

This rearrangement joins TRBV6-1 to TRBJ2-7, with D unclear. The CDR3 has 13 amino acids. CDR1 and CDR2 (germline): MNHNS, SASEGT. Trimming removed 1 base at V and 2 bases at J, with 6 bases between. CDR3 bases: TGTGCCAGCAGTGAAGGGACCGCCTACGAGCAGTACTTC. This translates into CASSEGTAYEQYF.

The genes are TRBV15 and TRBJ1-2; D uncertain. This CDR3 has 13 residues. Trimming stripped 5 bases from V and 4 bases from J, with 11 bases between. Germline values: CDR1 LNHNV, CDR2 YYDKDF (reference sequence). The CDR3 is CATSPVESYGYTF. CDR3 DNA sequence: TGTGCCACCAGCCCGGTTGAGAGCTATGGCTACACCTTC. The full variable domain, rest sourced from reference TRBV15 and TRBJ1-2, is DAMVIQNPRYQVTQFGKPVTLSCSQTLNHNVMYWYQQKSSQAPKLLFHYYDKDFNNEADTPDNFQSRRPNTSFCFLDIRSPGLGDTAMYLCATSPVESYGYTFGSGTRLTVV.

This chain uses TRBV24-1 with TRBJ1-2, with a possible D match to TRBD1 (5 bases). V shed 2 bases and J shed 2 bases, with 14 bases lying between them. In germline, CDR1 is KGHDR, CDR2 SFDVKD. The CDR3 spans 16 residues. CDR3 nucleotides: TGTGCCACCAGTGATTCCCCTCGGGGGAGGAACTATGGCTACACCTTC. This encodes CATSDSPRGRNYGYTF.

This clone came up once. The V and J genes are TRBV21-1 and TRBJ1-2. TRBV21-1 is a known pseudogene. The CDR3 length is 14 residues. CDR3 DNA: TGTGCCAGCAGCAAATGTGGCAGCTTCTATGGCTACACCTTC. Protein sequence: CASSKCGSFYGYTF.

CDR3: CAKALRPSGETQYF. CDR3 sequence (DNA): TGTGCCAAGGCACTCCGGCCCAGCGGGGAGACCCAGTACTTC. The chain combines TRBV5-8 with TRBJ2-5, with D maybe TRBD2 (6 bases). V was pared by 9 bases and J by 5 bases, with 20 bases between. Looked up from germline, CDR1 is SGHTS and CDR2 is YDEGEE. The CDR3 runs to 14 residues.

This clone occurred a few times. J is TRBJ2-2 and V is TRBV11-2; weak D call: TRBD2 (5 bases). This CDR3 spans 16 amino acids. With 5 bases removed from V and 1 base from J, the gap between germline ends came to 14 bases. Looked up from germline, CDR1 is SGHAT and CDR2 is FQNNGV. CDR3 in amino acids: CASSAFASQNTGELFF. In DNA, the CDR3 is TGTGCCAGCAGCGCCTTTGCTAGCCAGAACACCGGGGAGCTGTTTTTT.

J is TRBJ1-3 and V is TRBV7-2, with D unclear. Trimming removed 5 bases at V and 2 bases at J, with 16 bases between. This CDR3 has 16 amino acids. Germline V lookup: CDR1 SGHTA, CDR2 FQGNSA. CDR3: CASSLMAVFAGNTIYF. In DNA form, the CDR3 reads TGTGCCAGCAGCCTGATGGCGGTTTTTGCTGGAAACACCATATATTTT.

This clone has just one count. The chain links TRBV11-2 to TRBJ2-5, with TRBD1 identical over 8 bases. Germline V gene lookup returns CDR1 SGHAT and CDR2 FQNNGV. Trimming took 0 bases from V and 5 from J; bases not matched to a gene: 5. The CDR3 runs 15 residues. Here the CDR3 reads CASSLEDRGFETQYF. In DNA, the CDR3 is TGTGCCAGCAGCTTAGAAGACAGGGGTTTTGAGACCCAGTACTTC.

This chain connects TRBV7-9 to TRBJ2-3, with TRBD2 as a possible D gene (6 bases). Looked up from germline, CDR1 is SEHNR and CDR2 is FQNEAQ (reference sequence). Between the trimmed V and J ends, which lost 5 bases and 2 bases, there was a span of 20 bases. The CDR3 runs 17 residues. CDR3 bases: TGTGCCAGCAGCCCGACTTTCCTGAGCGGGTACACAGATACGCAGTATTTT. Its translation is CASSPTFLSGYTDTQYF.

The chain uses TRBV27 and TRBJ2-3; no firm D call. V gave up 0 bases and J gave up 3 bases, with 13 bases separating them. Germline V lookup: CDR1 MNHEY, CDR2 SMNVEV (reference sequence). This CDR3 comprises 16 residues. The CDR3 DNA is TGTGCCAGCAGTTTATCACTCCCCCCCTTGACAGATACGCAGTATTTT. Translated: CASSLSLPPLTDTQYF.

The chain links TRBV5-6 to TRBJ2-6; unclear D gene. This CDR3 has 17 residues. V was cut by 2 bases and J by 0 bases, with 12 bases left in between. Germline loops: CDR1 SGHDT, CDR2 YYEEEE. In DNA, the CDR3 is TGTGCCAGCAGCTTAAAATTCGAGGTCTCTGGGGCCAACGTCCTGACTTTC. Amino acids: CASSLKFEVSGANVLTF.

The V gene is TRBV7-2, the J gene TRBJ2-5; the match to TRBD2 covers 10 bases. There are 15 residues in the CDR3. Germline assignment: CDR1 SGHTA and CDR2 FQGNSA. The J segment lost 4 bases and the V segment lost 2 bases, leaving 4 bases of the junction unmatched. The CDR3 here is CASSLRTSGLETQYF. The CDR3, as DNA: TGTGCCAGCAGCTTAAGGACTAGCGGACTAGAGACCCAGTACTTC.

The J gene is TRBJ1-1, the V gene TRBV5-4; D not certain. Trimming took off 1 base at V and 0 bases at J, with 10 bases between the two ends. Germline V lookup: CDR1 SGHNT, CDR2 YYREEE (reference sequence). CDR3 length equals 15 residues. The DNA of the CDR3 is TGTGCCAGCAGCTTGAACGAGAACATGAACACTGAAGCTTTCTTT. Translation gives CASSLNENMNTEAFF. The whole variable domain, filled in from reference TRBV5-4 and TRBJ1-1, reads ETGVTQSPTHLIKTRGQQVTLRCSSQSGHNTVSWYQQALGQGPQFIFQYYREEENGRGNFPPRFSGLQFPNYSSELNVNALELDDSALYLCASSLNENMNTEAFFGQGTRLTVV.

V usage is TRBV19 and J usage is TRBJ1-6; 9 bases map to TRBD1. Per the germline V gene, CDR1 is LNHDA and CDR2 is SQIVND (reference sequence). J gave up 7 bases and V 9 bases, and 4 bases lay outside the gene matches. The CDR3 sequence is 13 residues long. This CDR3 reads CASGQGSNSPLHF. The CDR3 bases are TGTGCCAGCGGACAGGGGAGCAATTCACCCCTCCACTTT.

The V call is TRBV11-2, the J call TRBJ1-4, with 10 bases matching TRBD1. The V and J ends lost 2 bases and 7 bases, in that order; junction bases with no gene match: 10. The CDR3 is 17 amino acids. From germline, CDR1 is SGHAT and CDR2 FQNNGV. The CDR3 loop reads CASSLISSRDRGEKLFF. The DNA for the CDR3 is TGTGCCAGCAGCTTAATTTCATCTCGGGACAGGGGTGAAAAACTGTTTTTT.